This T cell receptor beta chain is from a study of cytomegalovirus exposure and HLA in healthy donors. Study details: The same platform as the roughly 670 first-cohort repertoires was used for the 130 or so validation repertoires, a later analysis reported.

Comment on this clone: The antigen remains unidentified.

TCRdb's copy holds only in-frame clones and misses some; the assay was immunoSEQ multiplex PCR. The data hold roughly 52,000 clones, with 93% observed a single time. This CDR3 contains 17 residues. Germline CDR1 and CDR2: MNHEY and SMNVEV (reference sequence). Trimming cost V 4 bases and J 5 bases; bases outside gene matches: 16. Study-wide results and caveats: Researchers counted 164 TCR beta chains as cytomegalovirus-associated. CMV antigen specificity was confirmed in vitro for three CMV-associated chains. High sensitivity and specificity were reportedly achieved when the classifier diagnosed cytomegalovirus status.

Sequences were obtained from PBMCs. The TCR originated in a woman younger than 35 in good health and CMV-seropositive. The V gene is TRBV27, the J gene TRBJ2-5, with 7 bases aligning to TRBD1. This CDR3 reads CASSSNNADRVWETQYF. In DNA, the CDR3 is TGTGCCAGCAGTTCCAATAACGCCGACAGGGTATGGGAGACCCAGTACTTC.